This T cell receptor (beta chain) appears in the sequencing data of a study of Graves' ophthalmopathy and Graves' hyperthyroidism. The sequenced template was RNA, covering the TCR beta CDR3 region. In the first round, RT-PCR was carried out with HTBI primers, and a multiplex PCR formed the second round. Via MiXCR, TCRdb re-called the multiplex PCR reads, giving one row per CDR3 protein. The sample yields more than 550,000 distinct CDR3 sequences, more than 40% seen once. This clonotype was detected many times. Germline V lookup: CDR1 SGHAT, CDR2 FQNNGV. With 5 bases removed from V and 5 bases from J, the gap between germline ends came to 6 bases. The CDR3 loop spans 11 amino acids.

What was sequenced was peripheral blood. This clonotype was sampled from an adult man with Graves' ophthalmopathy. The rearrangement links TRBV11-2 to TRBJ2-5; D is uncertain. CDR3 DNA sequence: TGTGCCAGCAGCCCATATGAGACCCAGTACTTC. This gives the protein CASSPYETQYF.